This T cell receptor (beta chain) was observed in a study of blood T cells in healthy people across ages. The study, taken as a whole, reports: Naive and antigen-experienced cells could not be conclusively compared, given unsorted PBMCs. Donors of long life had a larger count of naive CD4+ cells and greater diversity than aged donors.

A second PCR of about 6 to 12 cycles used a sample-barcoded 5' primer and a J-beta primer mix. TCRdb recomputed calls from the 5' RACE reads with MiXCR, one row per CDR3 protein. Counted here are hundreds of thousands of distinct CDR3 sequences, approximately 53% occurring once; the ten biggest clones make up around a quarter. Worth noting for this clonotype: What it recognizes is unknown.

Germline V CDR1 and CDR2: SGHTA, FQGTGA. Deletions cut 0 bases from V and 2 bases from J, with 17 bases between. CDR3 length: 17 residues. Sample: blood. The chain uses TRBV7-3 and TRBJ2-7; perhaps D is TRBD1 or TRBD2 (5 bases each). The source of this sequence is a man in his forties in good health. The CDR3 nucleotides are TGTGCCAGCAGCTTAACGTCGGGGCCTGGGGTCACCTACGAGCAGTACTTC. Translating gives CASSLTSGPGVTYEQYF.